Following are 8 T cell receptor beta chains from one sample sequenced in a study of blood T cell repertoires in COVID-19. The method was immunoSEQ multiplex PCR; TCRdb's version includes in-frame clones alone and lacks a portion of them. Of approximately 220,000 clones listed, less than 90% are singletons. Sequencing used peripheral blood. The receptors here all came from a man aged 35-49 years with acute or convalescent COVID-19.

The V call is TRBV30, the J call TRBJ2-7; a weak D match, TRBD1 (6 bases). The CDR3 is 14 residues long. The V gene's germline CDR1 is GTSNPN and CDR2 SVGIG (reference sequence). V was trimmed by 1 base and J by 2 bases, leaving 12 bases between them. The CDR3 nucleotides read TGTGCCTGGAGTGGACAGGCTGTTCCCTACGAGCAGTACTTC. Translation: CAWSGQAVPYEQYF.

The chain links TRBV4-1 to TRBJ2-1; 8 bases map to TRBD2. CDR3 length: 16 residues. In germline, CDR1 is MGHRA, CDR2 YSYEKL. After removal of 0 bases from V and 6 bases from J, the junction contained 7 bases not matched to a gene. Here the CDR3 reads CASSQDWSGSLNEQFF. As DNA, the CDR3 is TGCGCCAGCAGCCAAGATTGGAGCGGGAGCCTCAATGAGCAGTTCTTC.

The chain has TRBV7-9 and TRBJ2-1; D is unclear. This CDR3 comprises 15 residues. Trimming shortened V by 3 bases and J by 6 bases, and 15 bases separated the two germline ends. CDR1 is SEHNR, CDR2 FQNEAQ, per germline (reference sequence). CDR3 residues: CASSFPQLSFNEQFF. The CDR3 DNA follows: TGTGCCAGCAGCTTCCCACAATTAAGTTTCAATGAGCAGTTCTTC. The full variable domain, its missing parts supplied by reference TRBV7-9 and TRBJ2-1, is DTGVSQNPRHKITKRGQNVTFRCDPISEHNRLYWYRQTLGQGPEFLTYFQNEAQLEKSRLLSDRFSAERPKGSFSTLEIQRTEQGDSAMYLCASSFPQLSFNEQFFGPGTRLTVL.

This chain uses TRBV30 with TRBJ2-1; 7 positions match TRBD1. CDR3 length: 15 residues. The germline V gene has CDR1 GTSNPN and CDR2 SVGIG (reference sequence). The V gene end was trimmed by 3 bases and the J gene end by 8 bases; junction bases not matched to a gene: 13. The CDR3 here is CAWSAQGGGFHEQFF. The CDR3 DNA sequence: TGTGCCTGGAGCGCCCAAGGGGGCGGATTCCATGAGCAGTTCTTC.

The V gene is TRBV2, the J gene TRBJ2-7; the match to TRBD2 covers 8 bases. Germline V gene lookup returns CDR1 SNHLY and CDR2 FYNNEI. Germline trimming cut 4 bases from V and 2 bases from J; bases unmatched to any gene: 10. This CDR3 region has 16 residues. For the CDR3, the DNA is TGTGCCAGCAGTGGGCACGGGAGGGGACCGACCTACGAGCAGTACTTC. Translated, it gives CASSGHGRGPTYEQYF.

The V call is TRBV5-1, the J call TRBJ2-7, with 9 bases aligning to TRBD2. Germline V CDR1 and CDR2: SGHRS, YFSETQ. The CDR3 totals 15 residues. The V segment lost 4 bases and the J segment 0 bases; nucleotides outside the gene matches: 5. CDR3 sequence: CASSPIAGVSYEQYF. Here the CDR3 DNA reads TGCGCCAGCAGCCCTATAGCGGGGGTCTCCTACGAGCAGTACTTC.

The V and J genes are TRBV3-1 (or the pseudogene TRBV3-2) and TRBJ1-2, with D possibly TRBD1 on 6 matching bases. V was clipped by 5 bases and J by 2 bases, with 12 bases between them. Germline CDR1 is LGHDT and CDR2 is YNNKEL (reference sequence). CDR3 length: 14 amino acids. The CDR3 loop reads CASSLQGWNYGYTF. The CDR3 DNA reads as TGTGCCAGCAGCTTACAGGGTTGGAACTATGGCTACACCTTC.

The sample holds one count of this clone. V is TRBV27 and J is TRBJ1-4; D possibly corresponds to TRBD1 (5 bases). The germline V and J ends were trimmed by 4 bases and 7 bases, with 19 bases remaining between them. The CDR3 is made up of 16 amino acids. Germline lookup yields CDR1 MNHEY and CDR2 SMNVEV (reference sequence). CDR3 amino acids: CASSSSRVSGGEKLFF. The CDR3 nucleotides are TGTGCCAGCAGTTCAAGCAGGGTATCGGGGGGTGAAAAACTGTTTTTT.